This T cell receptor beta chain emerged from a study of blood T cell repertoires in COVID-19. Study at large: The cDNA or gDNA used as material had been derived from T cells, B-cell-depleted T cells, or PBMCs.

Original processing notes: Nucleated cell counts were estimated from reference gene primer amplification. Only in-frame clones appear in the TCRdb table, and some are missing; sequencing was by immunoSEQ multiplex PCR. V and J calls and clone size are copied from that table; D and trimming were computed from the DNA. The repertoire includes around 300,000 clones, 86% of them detected once, and 10% to 15% sits in the top ten. V shed 3 bases and J shed 4 bases, with 16 bases lying between them. Looked up from germline, CDR1 is SNHLY and CDR2 is FYNNEI. This CDR3 region has 15 residues. The sample comprised peripheral blood. This chain uses TRBV2 with TRBJ2-7; weak D call: TRBD2 (7 bases). The sequence was obtained from a woman in her 70s with COVID-19, enrolled during active disease. The CDR3 loop reads CASSDIGGAGYEQYF. CDR3 nucleotides: TGTGCCAGCAGTGATATTGGGGGGGCCGGGTACGAGCAGTACTTC.